The 27 T cell receptor beta chains given below trace back to one sample, sequenced in a study of patients and donors after allogeneic stem cell transplantation. TCRdb passed the RT-PCR reads through MiXCR, listing each CDR3 protein once. The data contain around 160,000 distinct CDR3 sequences, over 25% of them singletons. The sequencing input was blood, either unsorted or a sorted T cell fraction (not recorded which). The source is a human donor who was either an allogeneic HSCT recipient or a stem cell or donor lymphocyte infusion donor (not recorded which). It is not recorded whose cells these are; they may come from a transplant donor.

The sample holds a few counts of this clonotype. The chain uses TRBV20-1 and TRBJ1-5, with D perhaps TRBD1 (5 bases). With 1 base removed from V and 1 base from J, the gap between germline ends came to 8 bases. The length of the CDR3 is 14 residues. The germline V gene encodes CDR1 DFQATT and CDR2 SNEGSKA (reference sequence). Here the CDR3 reads CSARVSGSNQPQHF. CDR3 DNA: TGCAGTGCTAGAGTATCAGGGAGCAATCAGCCCCAGCATTTT.

The V and J genes are TRBV18 and TRBJ1-1, with D possibly matching TRBD1 (6 bases). The germline gives CDR1 KGHSH, CDR2 LQKENI. V was cut by 4 bases and J by 1 base, with 13 bases left in between. The CDR3 runs 15 residues. The CDR3 nucleotides read TGTGCCAGCTCACGACAACAGGGAGGGAACACTGAAGCTTTCTTT. This encodes CASSRQQGGNTEAFF.

Points on this clonotype: Because it lacks the conserved phenylalanine or tryptophan at the end, this CDR3 is likely a read error. The rearrangement links TRBV3-1 to TRBJ2-1; TRBD2 is a possible D gene (6 bases). Trimming pared 4 bases from V and 6 bases from J, leaving 19 bases between. CDR3 length equals 16 residues. The germline gives CDR1 LGHDT, CDR2 YNNKEL (reference sequence). DNA for the CDR3: TGTGCCAGCAGCCTAATTGGCGGGACGAATTCCAATGAGCAGTTCTAC. Its protein is CASSLIGGTNSNEQFY.

This chain joins TRBV29-1 and TRBJ2-7; D might be TRBD2 (6 bases). Germline V gene lookup returns CDR1 SQVTM and CDR2 ANQGSEA. The V gene lost 4 bases and the J gene lost 4 bases, with 8 bases spanning the gap. The length of the CDR3 is 11 residues. The CDR3: CSVGLEYEQYF. The DNA of the CDR3 is TGCAGCGTTGGACTAGAATACGAGCAGTACTTC.

The DNA for the CDR3 is TGCGCCAGCAGCCAAGTACTAGCGGCCTTCCACAATGAGCAGTTCTTC. Translated: CASSQVLAAFHNEQFF. The chain joins TRBV4-3 to TRBJ2-1; 8 nucleotides line up with TRBD2. J gave up 5 bases and V 1 base, and 7 bases lay outside the gene matches. The germline CDR1 and CDR2 sequences are LGHNA and YSLEER. The CDR3 is made up of 16 amino acids.

This chain connects TRBV12-3 or TRBV12-4 to TRBJ1-2; D uncertain. V gave up 6 bases and J gave up 8 bases, with 22 bases separating them. The CDR3 length is 15 residues. The CDR3 loop reads CASSATRTNYLGYTF. The CDR3 DNA sequence: TGTGCCAGCAGCGCCACCCGGACCAACTACTTAGGCTACACCTTC.

This clonotype was detected many times. V and J are TRBV4-1 and TRBJ1-2; D is undetermined. The germline gives CDR1 MGHRA, CDR2 YSYEKL. The CDR3 spans 16 residues. With 1 base removed from V and 4 bases from J, the gap between germline ends came to 16 bases. In DNA form, the CDR3 reads TGCGCCAGCAGCCAAGTTCTAGGACTCCCTGGCTATGGCTACACCTTC. This gives the protein CASSQVLGLPGYGYTF.

V usage is TRBV3-1 and J usage is TRBJ2-7; D unclear. The germline V gene has CDR1 LGHDT and CDR2 YNNKEL (reference sequence). Trimming removed 4 bases at V and 2 bases at J, with 6 bases between. CDR3 size: 12 residues. Here the CDR3 DNA reads TGTGCCAGCAGCCTGGGGACCTACGAGCAGTACTTC. Translated, it gives CASSLGTYEQYF.

J is TRBJ2-2 and V is TRBV4-2, with D hard to call. Trimming took off 2 bases at V and 10 bases at J, with 14 bases between the two ends. The germline V gene has CDR1 LGHNA and CDR2 YNFKEQ. This CDR3 region has 14 residues. As DNA, the CDR3 is TGTGCCAGCAGCCAATCCCCCCAGAGAGCGGAGCTGTTTTTT. Translating it yields CASSQSPQRAELFF.

The chain combines TRBV25-1 with TRBJ2-7; D remains unclear. This CDR3 spans 15 amino acids. CDR1 is MGHDK, CDR2 SYGVNS, per germline. V gave up 1 base and J gave up 6 bases, with 16 bases separating them. The CDR3 DNA follows: TGTGCCAGCAGTGAATTCTACAGCGTACCTGCCGAGCAGTACTTC. Translation gives CASSEFYSVPAEQYF.

This chain uses TRBV6-5 with TRBJ1-2; unclear D gene. The V gene's germline CDR1 is MNHEY and CDR2 SVGAGI. Trimming stripped 2 bases from V and 4 bases from J, with 8 bases between. The CDR3 contains 13 residues. In DNA form, the CDR3 reads TGTGCCAGCAGTTACGCTAAAAGCTATGGCTACACCTTC. Translated: CASSYAKSYGYTF.

Ten or more counts support this clonotype. The chain employs TRBV6-5 and TRBJ2-1; D gene uncertain. The CDR3 consists of 11 residues. Deletions cut 2 bases from V and 7 bases from J, with 3 bases between. Germline V gives CDR1 MNHEY, CDR2 SVGAGI. This CDR3 is CASSYQNEQFF. CDR3 coding DNA: TGTGCCAGCAGTTACCAAAATGAGCAGTTCTTC.

This chain links TRBV6-5 with TRBJ1-2, with D possibly matching TRBD1 (5 bases). Trimming took off 6 bases at V and 6 bases at J, with 20 bases between the two ends. The CDR3 loop spans 15 amino acids. Germline lookup yields CDR1 MNHEY and CDR2 SVGAGI. Here the CDR3 DNA reads TGTGCCAGCAGGCGGGGCTTGGCAATTTGGGATGGCTACACCTTC. It is translated as CASRRGLAIWDGYTF.

V usage is TRBV9 and J usage is TRBJ2-1, with no clear D. In germline, CDR1 is SGDLS, CDR2 YYNGEE. CDR3 size: 15 residues. Trimming shortened V by 1 base and J by 3 bases, and 11 bases separated the two germline ends. CDR3 DNA: TGTGCCAGCAGCGTACGCTTAGCAAACTACAATGAGCAGTTCTTC. Amino acid sequence: CASSVRLANYNEQFF.

V and J are TRBV7-2 and TRBJ1-1; D call uncertain. The V and J ends lost 1 base and 6 bases respectively, with 3 bases between them. The CDR3 has 11 residues. From germline, CDR1 is SGHTA and CDR2 FQGNSA. This CDR3 reads CASSLEAEAFF. The CDR3 DNA reads TGTGCCAGCAGCTTAGAGGCTGAAGCTTTCTTT.

This clonotype has a handful of counts. The chain is built from TRBV7-9 and TRBJ1-6; TRBD1 aligns across 7 bases. The V gene's germline CDR1 is SEHNR and CDR2 FQNEAQ (reference sequence). The CDR3 extends over 17 amino acids. The J segment lost 0 bases and the V segment lost 3 bases, leaving 5 bases of the junction unmatched. CDR3 in amino acids: CASSFSTGSSYNSPLHF. DNA of the CDR3: TGTGCCAGCAGCTTTTCGACAGGGAGCTCCTATAATTCACCCCTCCACTTT.

The sample holds a few counts of this clonotype. V gene TRBV10-1 combines with J gene TRBJ2-2, with 8 bases fitting TRBD1. The CDR3 loop spans 15 amino acids. With 6 bases clipped from V and 2 bases from J, the junction kept 5 bases outside the gene matches. CDR1 is WNHNN, CDR2 SYGVQD, per germline (reference sequence). The CDR3 DNA follows: TGCGCCAGCAGCGGACAGGGACCAAACACCGGGGAGCTGTTTTTT. It translates to CASSGQGPNTGELFF.

V is TRBV5-4 and J is TRBJ2-1, with 9 bases lining up with TRBD2. Germline V gives CDR1 SGHNT, CDR2 YYREEE (reference sequence). The V gene end was trimmed by 3 bases and the J gene end by 4 bases; junction bases not matched to a gene: 5. The CDR3 runs to 15 residues. CDR3: CASSSAGGSYNEQFF. The CDR3, as DNA: TGTGCCAGCAGCTCCGCGGGAGGGAGTTACAATGAGCAGTTCTTC.

V usage is TRBV7-9 and J usage is TRBJ2-7; D gene unclear. V was cut by 2 bases and J by 5 bases, with 16 bases left in between. CDR1 is SEHNR and CDR2 is FQNEAQ in the germline V gene (reference sequence). The CDR3 is made up of 15 amino acids. CDR3 sequence: CASSLYEVTRDEQYF. The DNA for the CDR3 is TGTGCCAGCAGCTTATACGAAGTAACAAGAGACGAGCAGTACTTC. Using reference TRBV7-9 and TRBJ2-7 for the parts outside the CDR3, the full variable domain is DTGVSQNPRHKITKRGQNVTFRCDPISEHNRLYWYRQTLGQGPEFLTYFQNEAQLEKSRLLSDRFSAERPKGSFSTLEIQRTEQGDSAMYLCASSLYEVTRDEQYFGPGTRLTVT.

This clonotype was seen a handful of times. This chain connects TRBV12-3 or TRBV12-4 to TRBJ2-1; 12 bases map to TRBD2. The CDR3 covers 15 residues. V gave up 1 base and J gave up 10 bases; unmatched junction bases: 5. Here the CDR3 reads CASSLEGLAGGEQFF. In DNA, the CDR3 is TGTGCCAGCAGTTTAGAGGGGCTAGCGGGAGGGGAGCAGTTCTTC.

There are a few counts of this clonotype. The chain joins TRBV9 to TRBJ2-3; 10 bases align to TRBD2. V lost 1 base, J lost 3 bases, and 8 bases stayed unmatched. The CDR3 is 17 amino acids. Germline V lookup: CDR1 SGDLS, CDR2 YYNGEE. In DNA form, the CDR3 reads TGTGCCAGCAGCGTAAGCGGGAGGGCCGGTGTTACAGATACGCAGTATTTT. It translates to CASSVSGRAGVTDTQYF.

This clonotype was detected a few times. The chain employs TRBV6-5 and TRBJ1-5, with D uncertain. V was pared by 0 bases and J by 0 bases, with 3 bases between. This CDR3 spans 14 amino acids. Germline V CDR1 and CDR2: MNHEY, SVGAGI. In DNA form, the CDR3 reads TGTGCCAGCAGTTACTCGGCTAGCAATCAGCCCCAGCATTTT. Its protein product is CASSYSASNQPQHF.

J is TRBJ2-1 and V is TRBV3-1; TRBD1 might be the D (6 bases). The germline gives CDR1 LGHDT, CDR2 YNNKEL (reference sequence). The ends were cut back, 1 base at V and 9 bases at J, with 10 bases in the middle. There are 13 residues in the CDR3. The CDR3 protein is CASSQVSGAEQFF. CDR3 coding DNA: TGTGCCAGCAGCCAAGTATCAGGGGCTGAGCAGTTCTTC.

The chain's CDR3 is CASSSIGEGGGYTF. The CDR3 bases are TGCGCCAGCAGCTCAATAGGGGAAGGAGGAGGCTACACCTTC. This chain uses TRBV5-1 with TRBJ1-2, with D possibly being TRBD1 (5 bases). The CDR3 consists of 14 residues. Germline CDR1 SGHRS, CDR2 YFSETQ. The V end was cut by 3 bases, the J end by 8 bases, with 17 bases between.

This clonotype was counted a few times. The CDR3 spells CSVGPWGENMNTEAFF. In DNA form, the CDR3 reads TGCAGCGTGGGGCCGTGGGGGGAAAATATGAACACTGAAGCTTTCTTT. The chain links TRBV29-1 to TRBJ1-1; weak D call: TRBD1 (5 bases). From germline, CDR1 is SQVTM and CDR2 ANQGSEA. The germline V and J ends were trimmed by 6 bases and 0 bases, with 20 bases remaining between them. The CDR3 consists of 16 residues.

The chain has TRBV20-1 and TRBJ2-3; D might be TRBD2 (6 bases). V lost 0 bases and J lost 5, with 15 bases in between. The germline CDR1 and CDR2 sequences are DFQATT and SNEGSKA (reference sequence). The CDR3 has 15 residues. CDR3 region: CSARELGTSEDTQYF. CDR3 coding DNA: TGCAGTGCTAGAGAACTTGGGACTTCGGAAGATACGCAGTATTTT.

This clonotype was observed a few times. V is TRBV7-2 and J is TRBJ1-5, with TRBD1 matching over 7 bases. This CDR3 region has 15 residues. Germline V gene lookup returns CDR1 SGHTA and CDR2 FQGNSA. J was trimmed by 5 bases and V by 4 bases; bases with no gene match: 8. The CDR3 bases are TGTGCCAGCAGCTACGACCGGGACAGCTATCAGCCCCAGCATTTT. This sequence encodes CASSYDRDSYQPQHF.